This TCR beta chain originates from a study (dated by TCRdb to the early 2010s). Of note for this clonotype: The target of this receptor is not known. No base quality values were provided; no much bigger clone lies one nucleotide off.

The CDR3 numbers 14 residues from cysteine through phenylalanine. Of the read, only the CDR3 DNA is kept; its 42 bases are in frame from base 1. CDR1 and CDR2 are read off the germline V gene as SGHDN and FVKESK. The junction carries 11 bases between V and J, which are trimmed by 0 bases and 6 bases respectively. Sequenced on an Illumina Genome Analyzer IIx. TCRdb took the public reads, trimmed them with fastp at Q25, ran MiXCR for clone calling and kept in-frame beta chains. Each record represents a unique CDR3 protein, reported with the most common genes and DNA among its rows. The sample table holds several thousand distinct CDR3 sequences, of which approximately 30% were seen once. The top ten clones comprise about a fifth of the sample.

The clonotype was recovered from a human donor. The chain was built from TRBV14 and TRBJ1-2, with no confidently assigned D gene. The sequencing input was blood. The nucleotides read TGTGCCAGCAGCCAAGAAAAGGCGGGTGATGGCTACACCTTC. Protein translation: CASSQEKAGDGYTF.